This TCR beta chain was sequenced in a study of blood T cell repertoires in COVID-19. As originally analysed: Amplifying reference gene primers gave estimates of nucleated cell counts. Method: immunoSEQ multiplex PCR; TCRdb's copy keeps in-frame clones and lacks some. V and J calls and clone size follow that table, whereas D and trimming were derived from the DNA. The sample has around 270,000 clones, 75% to 90% seen once. This sequence was found in a man aged 35 to 55 with acute or convalescent COVID-19. Sample: peripheral blood.

The CDR3 DNA follows: TGCGCCAGCAGCTTGTCAGGAACGAAGAATGAAAAACTGTTTTTT. Translated: CASSLSGTKNEKLFF. The chain recombines TRBV5-1 with TRBJ1-4; D not resolved. This CDR3 comprises 15 residues. Germline V CDR1 and CDR2: SGHRS, YFSETQ. V was trimmed by 1 base and J by 5 bases, leaving 12 bases between them.